The rows below give T cell receptor beta chains drawn from one sample of a study of blood T cell repertoires in COVID-19. Sequencing was performed with immunoSEQ multiplex PCR; in TCRdb, only in-frame clones are kept and a portion is missing. Of some 230,000 clones in the sample, roughly four fifths were seen once. Source material: PBMCs or T cells enriched from blood (not recorded which). The receptors stem from a woman aged 40 to 55 with acute COVID-19. Both conserved end residues are part of each CDR3. The D gene is left open where the match is weak.

V gene	J gene	D gene	CDR3 length	CDR3 DNA	CDR3 protein
TRBV7-2	TRBJ2-5	NA	13	TGTGCCAGCAGCTTAGAGGGGCCGGAGACCCAGTACTTC	CASSLEGPETQYF
TRBV28	TRBJ2-3	NA	14	TGTGCCAGCAGTCTCCCCGAACTGACAGATACGCAGTATTTT	CASSLPELTDTQYF
TRBV9	TRBJ2-1	TRBD2	15	TGTGCCAGCAGCGTTCTAGCGGGGGGCTACAATGAGCAGTTCTTC	CASSVLAGGYNEQFF
TRBV27	TRBJ2-1	TRBD1	16	TGTGCCAGCAGAGAAGTTGGACAGGGAATTTGGAATGAGCAGTTCTTC	CASREVGQGIWNEQFF
TRBV19	TRBJ2-6	NA	14	TGTGCCAGTAGAGGAGGGCCCGGGGCCAACGTCCTGACTTTC	CASRGGPGANVLTF
TRBV30	TRBJ1-6	NA	14	TGTGCCTGGAGTCCCCGGACTGGTCTCTCACCCCTCCACTTT	CAWSPRTGLSPLHF
TRBV27	TRBJ1-5	NA	14	TGTGCCAGCAGTTTTGGGGGGGTTGGGCAGCCCCAGCATTTT	CASSFGGVGQPQHF
TRBV6-4	TRBJ1-2	TRBD1	16	TGTGCCAGCAGACCCGGGACAGGGGGCCGAGTCTATGGCTACACCTTC	CASRPGTGGRVYGYTF
TRBV3-1/TRBV3-2	TRBJ2-3	TRBD2	14	TGTGCCAGCAGCCCCCTAGCGGGAGCAGATACGCAGTATTTT	CASSPLAGADTQYF
TRBV15	TRBJ1-4	NA	15	TGTGCCACCAGCCCTTCCGGGACACTTAATGAAAAACTGTTTTTT	CATSPSGTLNEKLFF